The present T cell receptor beta chain was sequenced within a study of T cell responses to AZD1222 COVID-19 vaccine. Overall study findings and caveats: Nearly half of spike-specific TCRs reportedly go after variant regions that carry no mutations. The number of AZD1222 recipients seropositive at baseline was only six. Donors skewed white British and female; clonal diversity was possibly underestimated. Across the whole spike, CD4 TCRs peaked at regions 160-218 and 743-854.

Trimming left V 6 bases short and J 0 bases short, with 22 bases between. The CDR3 is 18 amino acids. Germline assignment: CDR1 MDHEN and CDR2 SYDVKM. A word on this clone: Its cognate antigen is unknown.

The table came from immunoSEQ multiplex PCR; TCRdb's copy has only in-frame clones and leaves some out. This sample has 75,000 to 100,000 clones; roughly nine tenths occur once, and the top ten carry roughly 3.1%. The gene calls are TRBV28 and TRBJ2-3; D ambiguous. The sequence derives from an adult who received the AZD1222 COVID-19 vaccine. The sequencing here drew on peripheral blood, taken 28 days after the second AZD1222 dose. The CDR3: CASRPPGSRITSTDTQYF. The CDR3 nucleotides are TGTGCCAGCAGACCCCCAGGCAGCAGAATCACTAGCACAGATACGCAGTATTTT. The whole variable domain, filled in from reference TRBV28 and TRBJ2-3, reads DVKVTQSSRYLVKRTGEKVFLECVQDMDHENMFWYRQDPGLGLRLIYFSYDVKMKEKGDIPEGYSVSREKKERFSLILESASTNQTSMYLCASRPPGSRITSTDTQYFGPGTRLTVL.